The T cell receptor beta chain under discussion was sequenced for a study of blood T cell repertoires in COVID-19. Study details: Samples of COVID-19 (acute and convalescent) were obtained from the United States, Italy and Spain.

Generated by immunoSEQ multiplex PCR, the TCRdb table keeps only in-frame clones and is missing some. This table has approximately 27,000 clones, roughly 87% appearing once. Input material: peripheral blood. The receptor was derived from a human donor with acute or convalescent COVID-19. The donor label of this sample is uncertain.

The CDR3: CSVENQGPNTEAFF. In DNA form, the CDR3 reads TGCAGCGTTGAAAACCAGGGCCCGAACACTGAAGCTTTCTTT. The gene calls are TRBV29-1 and TRBJ1-1, with D tentatively TRBD1 (5 bases). The CDR3 length is 14 residues. V lost 2 bases and J 1 base, leaving 11 bases between the germline ends. CDR1 SQVTM and CDR2 ANQGSEA come from the germline V gene.